This T cell receptor beta chain was identified in a study of T-cell reconstitution after alpha-beta-depleted transplantation in children. TCRbeta library preparation incorporated unique molecular identifiers. TCRdb fed the PCR reads into MiXCR, producing one record per CDR3 protein. The sample contains about 610,000 distinct CDR3 sequences, 10% to 13% of which appear only once. The germline gives CDR1 MGHDK, CDR2 SYGVNS. The V and J ends lost 7 bases and 4 bases respectively, with 13 bases between them. The CDR3 consists of 13 residues. This clonotype was detected a few times. The chain has TRBV25-1 and TRBJ1-2; maybe TRBD1 (5 bases). The clonotype originates from a human donor who donated a stem cell graft to a child with acute myeloid leukemia. This specimen consisted of PBMCs from the stem cell graft donor, obtained from the stem cell graft. The CDR3 coding sequence is TGTGCCAGCACCCCTCAAGGGGCCTATGGCTACACCTTC. Translated, it gives CASTPQGAYGYTF.